The clone carrying this T cell receptor (beta chain) has just a few counts. Source study methods: Reference gene primers were amplified, and this amplification served to estimate nucleated cell counts. Clones were sequenced by immunoSEQ multiplex PCR, and TCRdb holds only the in-frame ones, with some missing. Clone size and the V and J calls come from that table; the DNA yielded D and trimming. Among some 90,000 clones, roughly 80% were seen once, and the ten largest hold 11%. This CDR3 has 14 amino acids. The ends lost 6 bases at V and 5 bases at J; junction bases unmatched: 10. Germline V gives CDR1 ENHRY, CDR2 SYGVKD. This record belongs to a study of blood T cell repertoires in COVID-19. Study summary: Researchers got acute and convalescent COVID-19 samples from the United States, Italy and Spain. From T cells, B-cell-depleted T cells, or PBMCs came the material, which was cDNA or gDNA.

The sample comprised peripheral blood. The chain couples TRBV10-3 to TRBJ2-7; 7 bases map to TRBD1. The TCR was taken from a human donor in a cohort sampled during active COVID-19. DNA of the CDR3: TGTGCCATCAGAGTGACCACAGGGGACAACGAGCAGTACTTC. Residues: CAIRVTTGDNEQYF.